A selection of T cell receptor beta chains follows, all from one sample in a study of cytomegalovirus exposure and HLA in healthy donors. The assay was immunoSEQ multiplex PCR, and TCRdb's table has in-frame clones only and misses some. This table holds about 220,000 clones, 82% found once. Sequenced: PBMCs. These receptors came from a man aged 35-49 years in good health and CMV-seropositive. Both conserved end residues are part of each CDR3. Fields, in order: D gene, V gene, J gene, clone size, CDR3 DNA, CDR3 protein. The D gene is left open where the match is weak. Some rows have no size entry. The others give once, few or many, or a class for an expanded clone.

D gene: -
V gene: TRBV7-9
J gene: TRBJ2-1
clone size: -
CDR3 DNA: TGTGCCAGCAGCAGCCGGGATCAGTCCTATGAGCAGTTCTTC
CDR3 protein: CASSSRDQSYEQFF

D gene: -
V gene: TRBV5-1
J gene: TRBJ1-4
clone size: -
CDR3 DNA: TGCGCCAGCAGCTTGGAGAGAATCGGTGAAAAACTGTTTTTT
CDR3 protein: CASSLERIGEKLFF

D gene: -
V gene: TRBV18
J gene: TRBJ2-1
clone size: -
CDR3 DNA: TGTGCCAGCTTAGTCCGGGACTCGGCATACAATGAGCAGTTCTTC
CDR3 protein: CASLVRDSAYNEQFF

D gene: -
V gene: TRBV7-8
J gene: TRBJ1-1
clone size: -
CDR3 DNA: TGTGCCAGCAGCTTAAGCGTTAACACTGAAGCTTTCTTT
CDR3 protein: CASSLSVNTEAFF

D gene: TRBD1
V gene: TRBV15
J gene: TRBJ2-2
clone size: -
CDR3 DNA: TGTGCCACCAGCAAAGGGGGACAGGGGGCCTCCGGGGAGCTGTTTTTT
CDR3 protein: CATSKGGQGASGELFF

D gene: -
V gene: TRBV30
J gene: TRBJ2-7
clone size: once
CDR3 DNA: TGTGCCTGGAGTGTAGTAGCTAGAGCCTACGAGCAGTACTTC
CDR3 protein: CAWSVVARAYEQYF

D gene: -
V gene: TRBV7-2
J gene: TRBJ1-1
clone size: -
CDR3 DNA: TGTGCCAGCAGCCCGCGACGTAGGGGGGGTAACACTGAAGCTTTCTTT
CDR3 protein: CASSPRRRGGNTEAFF

D gene: -
V gene: TRBV10-2
J gene: TRBJ1-1
clone size: -
CDR3 DNA: TGCGCCAGCAGTGCCTTCTGGAACACTGAAGCTTTCTTT
CDR3 protein: CASSAFWNTEAFF

D gene: TRBD1
V gene: TRBV9
J gene: TRBJ1-3
clone size: -
CDR3 DNA: TGTGCCAGCAGTTTTGGGCGGGACAGGGAAAACACCATATATTTT
CDR3 protein: CASSFGRDRENTIYF

D gene: -
V gene: TRBV6-6
J gene: TRBJ2-2
clone size: -
CDR3 DNA: TGTGCCAGCGGCCTTACCGGGGAGCTGTTTTTT
CDR3 protein: CASGLTGELFF

D gene: -
V gene: TRBV7-8
J gene: TRBJ1-4
clone size: -
CDR3 DNA: TGTGCCAGCAGCTCGAAGGCCACTACAACTAATGAAAAACTGTTTTTT
CDR3 protein: CASSSKATTTNEKLFF

D gene: TRBD1
V gene: TRBV6-5
J gene: TRBJ1-5
clone size: -
CDR3 DNA: TGTGCCAGCAGCTGGGACAGAAATAGCAATCAGCCCCAGCATTTT
CDR3 protein: CASSWDRNSNQPQHF

D gene: TRBD1
V gene: TRBV30
J gene: TRBJ1-6
clone size: -
CDR3 DNA: TGTGCCTGGAGTGTTGGACAGGGAATTTCACCCCTCCACTTT
CDR3 protein: CAWSVGQGISPLHF

D gene: TRBD2
V gene: TRBV6-4
J gene: TRBJ2-1
clone size: -
CDR3 DNA: TGTGCCAGCAGTGAGAGACTAGCGGGAGTAGAAGAGCAGTTCTTC
CDR3 protein: CASSERLAGVEEQFF

D gene: TRBD1
V gene: TRBV30
J gene: TRBJ1-1
clone size: -
CDR3 DNA: TGTGCCTGGATACAGGGGATGAACACTGAAGCTTTCTTT
CDR3 protein: CAWIQGMNTEAFF

D gene: TRBD1
V gene: TRBV29-1
J gene: TRBJ1-2
clone size: once
CDR3 DNA: TGCAGCGTCCGGACAGGGTATGGCTACACCTTC
CDR3 protein: CSVRTGYGYTF

D gene: -
V gene: TRBV4-1
J gene: TRBJ1-5
clone size: few
CDR3 DNA: TGCGCCAGCAGCCAAATAGAATCTAGCAATCAGCCCCAGCATTTT
CDR3 protein: CASSQIESSNQPQHF